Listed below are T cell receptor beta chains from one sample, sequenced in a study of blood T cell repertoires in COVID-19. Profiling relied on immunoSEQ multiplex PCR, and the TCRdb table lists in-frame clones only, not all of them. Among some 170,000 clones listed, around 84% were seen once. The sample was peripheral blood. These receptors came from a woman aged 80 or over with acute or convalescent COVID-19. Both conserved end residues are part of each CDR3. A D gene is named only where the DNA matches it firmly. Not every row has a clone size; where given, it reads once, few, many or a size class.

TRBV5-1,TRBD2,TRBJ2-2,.,CASSSPGLADNTGELFF,TGCGCCAGCAGCTCACCCGGACTAGCGGACAACACCGGGGAGCTGTTTTTT
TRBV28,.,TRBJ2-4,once,CASSPPRPGVGAKNIQYF,TGTGCCAGCAGTCCACCTCGTCCCGGGGTGGGGGCCAAAAACATTCAGTACTTC
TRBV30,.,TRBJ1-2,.,CAWSVRVYGYTF,TGTGCCTGGAGTGTACGGGTCTATGGCTACACCTTC
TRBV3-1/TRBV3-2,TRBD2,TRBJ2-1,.,CASSQDGASGHNEQFF,TGTGCCAGCAGCCAAGATGGGGCTAGCGGGCACAATGAGCAGTTCTTC
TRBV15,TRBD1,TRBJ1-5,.,CATALGQGQPQHF,TGTGCCACCGCACTGGGACAGGGACAGCCCCAGCATTTT
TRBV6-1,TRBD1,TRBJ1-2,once,CASSETGVYGYTF,TGTGCCAGCAGTGAAACAGGGGTCTATGGCTACACCTTC
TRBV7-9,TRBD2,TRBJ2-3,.,CASSLGGLAGSTDTQYF,TGTGCCAGCAGCTTAGGTGGGCTAGCGGGAAGCACAGATACGCAGTATTTT
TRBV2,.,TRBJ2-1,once,CASSRSGSSYNEQFF,TGTGCCAGCAGTCGCTCGGGTAGCTCCTACAATGAGCAGTTCTTC
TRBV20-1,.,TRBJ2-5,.,CSASRQLQETQYF,TGCAGTGCTAGTCGACAGTTACAAGAGACCCAGTACTTC
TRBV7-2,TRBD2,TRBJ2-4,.,CASSLTLSGRGGNIQYF,TGTGCCAGCAGCTTAACCCTGAGCGGGAGAGGGGGAAACATTCAGTACTTC
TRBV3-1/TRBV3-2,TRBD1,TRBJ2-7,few,CASSPGQGYYEQYF,TGTGCCAGCAGCCCGGGACAGGGGTACTACGAGCAGTACTTC
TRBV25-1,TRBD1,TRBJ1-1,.,CASSEFTGGNTEAFF,TGTGCCAGCAGTGAATTCACAGGGGGGAACACTGAAGCTTTCTTT
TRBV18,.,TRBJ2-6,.,CASSPLTHPSSSGANVLTF,TGTGCCAGCTCACCACTAACTCACCCCTCAAGCTCTGGGGCCAACGTCCTGACTTTC
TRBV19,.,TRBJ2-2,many,CASSILLTGELFF,TGTGCCAGTAGTATCCTACTGACCGGGGAGCTGTTTTTT
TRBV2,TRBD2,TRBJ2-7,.,CASSASSGVEQYF,TGTGCCAGCAGTGCATCTAGCGGGGTCGAGCAGTACTTC
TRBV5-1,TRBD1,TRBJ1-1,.,CASSNTDREWTEAFF,TGCGCCAGCAGCAATACTGACAGGGAGTGGACTGAAGCTTTCTTT
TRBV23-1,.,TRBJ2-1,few,CASMMRRRDSYNEQFF,TGCGCCAGCATGATGCGGCGCAGGGACTCCTACAATGAGCAGTTCTTC
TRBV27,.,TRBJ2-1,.,CASSLYRKYNEQFF,TGTGCCAGCAGTTTATACAGGAAGTACAATGAGCAGTTCTTC